This T cell receptor beta chain was obtained from a study of shared clonotypes between healthy human individuals. Study summary: Donor ages ranged 18 to 49 years: a couple of women, a few men.

Trimming removed 4 bases from V and 1 base from J; junction bases left unmatched: 9. The CDR3 extends over 17 amino acids. Germline V CDR1 and CDR2: SGHRS, YFSETQ. The authors' processing: ImmunoSEQ output lacked quality scores and full-length reads, limiting matched filtering. Repertoires were generated with immunoSEQ multiplex PCR, while TCRdb's copy carries only in-frame clones and drops some. Clone size and V and J calls were adopted from that table, with D and trimming inferred from the DNA. The sample records about 1.5 million clones, approximately 98% being singletons. About this clone: Its target is not known.

Overall study findings and caveats: Clonotype sharing among the donors was expected to vary with sequencing depth.

V and J are TRBV5-1 and TRBJ2-3, with 10 bases that match TRBD2. The sample consisted of naive CD4+ T cells sorted from blood. The subset here: CD45RA+ positively selected. The sequence was obtained from a man younger than 45 in good health. The CDR3 region is CASSNLLAGWGTDTQYF. DNA of the CDR3: TGCGCCAGCAGCAACTTACTAGCGGGATGGGGCACAGATACGCAGTATTTT.